The next 13 T cell receptor beta chains were all read from a single sample in a study of cytomegalovirus exposure and HLA in healthy donors. Primers: 60 Vbeta forward and 13 Jbeta reverse. Using immunoSEQ multiplex PCR, the repertoire was profiled, and TCRdb retains in-frame clones only, with some absent. Of around 150,000 clones in the sample, about 75% were seen once. Source material: PBMCs. Source of these receptors: a woman in her thirties or forties in good health and CMV-seronegative.

V and J are TRBV6-1 and TRBJ1-2, with a possible D match to TRBD1 (5 bases). The V end was cut by 4 bases, the J end by 6 bases, with 18 bases between. The CDR3 extends over 15 amino acids. Germline-derived CDR1 and CDR2 are MNHNS and SASEGT. CDR3: CASSGQGTGTHGYTF. CDR3 nucleotide sequence: TGTGCCAGCAGTGGGCAGGGAACGGGCACCCATGGCTACACCTTC.

The rearrangement joins TRBV29-1 to TRBJ2-5; the D is unclear. CDR1 and CDR2 (germline): SQVTM, ANQGSEA. The V end was cut by 3 bases, the J end by 2 bases, with 10 bases between. There are 13 residues in the CDR3. This chain's CDR3 is CSVEGALQETQYF. CDR3 in DNA: TGCAGCGTTGAGGGCGCGTTACAAGAGACCCAGTACTTC. The full variable domain, with the rest looked up from reference TRBV29-1 and TRBJ2-5, is SAVISQKPSRDICQRGTSLTIQCQVDSQVTMMFWYRQQPGQSLTLIATANQGSEATYESGFVIDKFPISRPNLTFSTLTVSNMSPEDSSIYLCSVEGALQETQYFGPGTRLLVL.

The chain uses TRBV10-3 and TRBJ2-7; maybe TRBD1 (5 bases). Deletions cut 10 bases from V and 3 bases from J, with 16 bases between. Per germline, CDR1 ENHRY and CDR2 SYGVKD. The CDR3 covers 13 residues. CDR3 DNA sequence: TGTGCCACCCTTCCCCAGGGAAACTACGAGCAGTACTTC. Amino acid sequence: CATLPQGNYEQYF.

This sequence joins TRBV5-1 and TRBJ2-2; D remains ambiguous. The germline gives CDR1 SGHRS, CDR2 YFSETQ. The germline V and J ends were trimmed by 1 base and 4 bases, with 8 bases remaining between them. The CDR3 has 14 amino acids. The CDR3 coding sequence is TGCGCCAGCAGCTTGAATCCATCCACCGGGGAGCTGTTTTTT. Its translation: CASSLNPSTGELFF.

This clone was seen a few times. The CDR3 sequence: CASSYSMGSFTEAFF. The CDR3 DNA follows: TGTGCCAGCAGTTACTCGATGGGCAGCTTCACTGAAGCTTTCTTT. This chain uses TRBV6-5 with TRBJ1-1; D unresolved. CDR3 length: 15 residues. Trimming removed 0 bases from V and 4 bases from J, with 12 bases in between. Germline assignment: CDR1 MNHEY and CDR2 SVGAGI.

This chain links TRBV27 with TRBJ1-6; TRBD1 matches at 7 bases. This CDR3 has 15 amino acids. Germline V CDR1 and CDR2: MNHEY, SMNVEV (reference sequence). The ends lost 2 bases at V and 6 bases at J; junction bases unmatched: 4. The CDR3 here is CASSLRQGTNSPLHF. CDR3 bases: TGTGCCAGCAGTTTAAGACAGGGAACTAATTCACCCCTCCACTTT.

The genes are TRBV13 and TRBJ2-7, with TRBD1 matching over 8 bases. The ends lost 3 bases at V and 9 bases at J; junction bases unmatched: 10. This CDR3 contains 14 residues. Germline values: CDR1 PRHDT, CDR2 FYEKMQ (reference sequence). This CDR3 is CASSFRDRHSGQYF. CDR3 DNA sequence: TGTGCCAGCAGCTTTAGGGACAGGCACTCGGGGCAGTACTTC.

The CDR3 DNA follows: TGCGCCAGCAGCCAAGAGAGGAGGGAAGGGGAAAAACTGTTTTTT. It encodes CASSQERREGEKLFF. The chain employs TRBV4-3 and TRBJ1-4; D gene ambiguous. The CDR3 sequence is 15 residues long. Germline loops: CDR1 LGHNA, CDR2 YSLEER. Deletions cut 0 bases from V and 8 bases from J, with 13 bases between.

This chain connects TRBV2 to TRBJ1-1; no reliable D call. V lost 11 bases and J lost 0, with 10 bases in between. Germline loops: CDR1 SNHLY, CDR2 FYNNEI. The CDR3 covers 12 residues. The CDR3 DNA reads as TGTGCCGGCCGCCTGCTGAACACTGAAGCTTTCTTT. Translating it yields CAGRLLNTEAFF.

Note on this clone: The CDR3 does not end in the conserved phenylalanine or tryptophan, so this is likely a read error. The chain links TRBV29-1 to TRBJ1-1; a possible D gene is TRBD1 (6 bases). V lost 7 bases to trimming and J lost 4 bases, with 13 bases between them. Germline CDR1 SQVTM, CDR2 ANQGSEA. The CDR3 is made up of 12 amino acids. The CDR3, as DNA: TGCAGCGCTTTCAGGGACACCACTGAAGCTTTCCTT. Translating gives CSAFRDTTEAFL.

In this sample, this clone turned up a few times. Within the sample, other DNA sequences also encode this same CDR3. This chain links TRBV7-9 with TRBJ1-1, with 7 bases matching TRBD1. The CDR3 totals 14 residues. The junction had 3 bases not matched to a gene; V was cut back by 5 bases and J by 0 bases. Germline V gives CDR1 SEHNR, CDR2 FQNEAQ (reference sequence). The DNA of the CDR3 is TGTGCCAGCAGCGGGGGACAGTTGAACACTGAAGCTTTCTTT. This encodes CASSGGQLNTEAFF.

This chain joins TRBV19 and TRBJ2-7; a weak D match, TRBD1 (5 bases). This CDR3 comprises 13 residues. V lost 8 bases to trimming and J lost 4 bases, with 15 bases between them. The germline gives CDR1 LNHDA, CDR2 SQIVND (reference sequence). The CDR3 region has the DNA TGTGCCAGTTCGGTCAGGGCTCGATACGAGCAGTACTTC. Its protein is CASSVRARYEQYF. Full variable domain (outside the CDR3, taken from reference TRBV19 and TRBJ2-7): DGGITQSPKYLFRKEGQNVTLSCEQNLNHDAMYWYRQDPGQGLRLIYYSQIVNDFQKGDIAEGYSVSREKKESFPLTVTSAQKNPTAFYLCASSVRARYEQYFGPGTRLTVT.

This rearrangement joins TRBV29-1 to TRBJ2-3; D is unclear. The germline V and J ends were trimmed by 1 base and 8 bases, with 4 bases remaining between them. Germline CDR1 is SQVTM and CDR2 is ANQGSEA. This CDR3 spans 10 amino acids. The CDR3 loop reads CSVEAITQYF. DNA for the CDR3: TGCAGCGTTGAAGCAATTACGCAGTATTTT.